This T cell receptor beta chain was sequenced in a study of response to subunit inactivated influenza vaccine. Whole-study findings and limits: Authors suggested few new T cells are recruited by each seasonal influenza vaccination.

About this clonotype: The antigen remains unidentified. Given a much more abundant clone one base away, this may be a read error.

Per germline, CDR1 SGHVS and CDR2 FNYEAQ. The ends were cut back, 5 bases at V and 5 bases at J, with 19 bases in the middle. The CDR3 is 15 residues long. TCRdb recomputed calls from the RT-PCR reads with MiXCR, one row per CDR3 protein. The sample includes fewer than 650,000 distinct CDR3 sequences, 13% of them seen just once. The sample was PBMCs from blood, taken 40 to 50 days after vaccination. This sequence originates from a man aged 50-60 years who received an inactivated influenza vaccine. The V and J genes are TRBV7-6 and TRBJ2-7; possible D gene TRBD1, 5 bases. The CDR3 bases are TGTGCCAGCAGCCCTGGGTACCAGGGTAACAACGAGCAGTACTTC. It specifies CASSPGYQGNNEQYF.